Detailed here is one T cell receptor (beta chain). Antigen unknown. Clones were sequenced by immunoSEQ multiplex PCR, and TCRdb holds only the in-frame ones, with some missing. The table has about 110,000 clones, more than 90% seen once. There are 10 residues in the CDR3. V was shortened by 5 bases and J by 7 bases, with 5 bases between the two germline ends. Germline-derived CDR1 and CDR2 are MNHEY and SVGAGI. The data originate from a study of T cell responses to AZD1222 COVID-19 vaccine. Study-wide results and caveats: Once two AZD1222 doses were given, Spike-specific TCR breadth and depth went up. Donors in the cohort were predominantly white British and more often female, and clonal diversity was possibly underestimated.

The chain joins TRBV6-5 to TRBJ1-2; D gene unclear. This material consisted of peripheral blood, taken on day 0 of AZD1222 vaccination. The receptor was derived from an adult in good health. The CDR3 nucleotides are TGTGCCAGCAGTCGAGGTGGCTACACCTTC. Translation: CASSRGGYTF.